The 30 T cell receptor beta chains below come from one sample, sequenced in a study of shared clonotypes between healthy human individuals. Sequencing used immunoSEQ multiplex PCR; TCRdb keeps in-frame clones, though not all of them. The sample lists approximately 87,000 clones; under 65% were seen once. The specimen was memory CD8+ T cells sorted from blood. Subset defined: CD45RO+ cells pooled with CCR7-negative TemRA cells. These receptors all come from a man younger than 40 in good health.

This clone showed up just once. The rearrangement uses TRBV16 and TRBJ1-1, with D tentatively TRBD1 (5 bases). CDR1 is KGHSY and CDR2 is FQNENV in the germline V gene. The CDR3 totals 17 residues. V lost 0 bases, J lost 2 bases, and 16 bases lay in between. The CDR3 nucleotides are TGTGCCAGCAGCCAATCGACTGGGACCTTAATAAACACTGAAGCTTTCTTT. This codes for CASSQSTGTLINTEAFF.

The genes are TRBV7-2 and TRBJ2-7, with D unresolved. Germline CDR1 reads SGHTA; CDR2 reads FQGNSA. CDR3 size: 14 residues. Trimming left V 1 base short and J 2 bases short, with 9 bases between. This CDR3 is CASSLEQWAYEQYF. The CDR3 DNA sequence: TGTGCCAGCAGCTTAGAGCAGTGGGCCTACGAGCAGTACTTC.

This rearrangement joins TRBV4-3 to TRBJ1-1; D call uncertain. Germline CDR1 LGHNA, CDR2 YSLEER. CDR3 length: 14 amino acids. The V and J ends lost 6 bases and 0 bases respectively, with 11 bases between them. CDR3 sequence reads: CASSQSVLNTEAFF. CDR3 nucleotides: TGCGCCAGCAGTCAGTCGGTTTTGAACACTGAAGCTTTCTTT.

The CDR3 region has the DNA TGTGCCAGCAGCTCACATGGGGCGGGGAAAGCGAACACCGGGGAGCTGTTTTTT. It is translated as CASSSHGAGKANTGELFF. The chain is built from TRBV7-6 and TRBJ2-2, with a possible D match to TRBD2 (6 bases). Per germline, CDR1 SGHVS and CDR2 FNYEAQ. The CDR3 has 18 amino acids. Trimming left V 4 bases short and J 0 bases short, with 18 bases between.

This clone was seen once. This sequence joins TRBV29-1 and TRBJ2-1; 8 nucleotides match TRBD2. The CDR3 sequence is 14 residues long. Germline values: CDR1 SQVTM, CDR2 ANQGSEA. J gave up 4 bases and V 7 bases, and 9 bases lay outside the gene matches. The CDR3 region is CSGTPSGLYNEQFF. The DNA of the CDR3 is TGCAGCGGGACTCCTAGCGGGCTTTACAATGAGCAGTTCTTC.

CDR3: CASSQDLENTEAFF. CDR3 sequence (DNA): TGTGCCAGCAGCCAAGATCTAGAGAACACTGAAGCTTTCTTT. The chain uses TRBV4-2 and TRBJ1-1; D ambiguous. V lost 0 bases to trimming and J lost 1 base, with 6 bases between them. The CDR3 has 14 amino acids. Germline-derived CDR1 and CDR2 are LGHNA and YNFKEQ.

Details on this clone: Distinct nucleotide sequences in the sample also encode this CDR3. This chain uses TRBV28 with TRBJ2-7; 8 bases are a match to TRBD2. Germline CDR1 is MDHEN and CDR2 is SYDVKM. J was trimmed by 0 bases and V by 2 bases; bases with no gene match: 6. This CDR3 contains 16 residues. The CDR3 is CASSLTSGRSSYEQYF. The DNA of the CDR3 is TGTGCCAGCAGTTTAACTAGCGGTAGGAGCTCCTACGAGCAGTACTTC.

The CDR3 spells CAWSVTQSAEQYF. DNA of the CDR3: TGTGCCTGGAGTGTAACCCAGAGCGCCGAGCAGTACTTC. The rearrangement uses TRBV30 and TRBJ2-7, with D hard to call. The ends were cut back, 0 bases at V and 6 bases at J, with 12 bases in the middle. CDR3 length equals 13 residues. The germline CDR1 and CDR2 sequences are GTSNPN and SVGIG (reference sequence).

A word on this clone: Within the sample, other DNA sequences also encode this same CDR3. The rearrangement uses TRBV4-1 and TRBJ1-5; no firm D call. The CDR3 spans 15 residues. V lost 0 bases and J 3 bases, leaving 9 bases between the germline ends. Germline CDR1 MGHRA, CDR2 YSYEKL. CDR3 in amino acids: CASSQDQGSNQPQHF. The CDR3 DNA reads TGCGCCAGCAGCCAAGATCAAGGCTCCAATCAGCCCCAGCATTTT.

This clone was detected ten times or more. The chain joins TRBV6-5 to TRBJ2-1; perhaps TRBD2 as D (6 bases). V lost 6 bases and J 8 bases, leaving 17 bases between the germline ends. This CDR3 has 14 amino acids. Germline-derived CDR1 and CDR2 are MNHEY and SVGAGI. DNA of the CDR3: TGTGCCAGCAGCGGACTAAGCGCCTTGTATGAGCAGTTCTTC. The encoded protein is CASSGLSALYEQFF.

The gene calls are TRBV10-1 and TRBJ2-7, with 8 nucleotides matching TRBD1. V lost 3 bases, J lost 4 bases, and 5 bases stayed unmatched. The CDR3 totals 14 residues. Looked up from germline, CDR1 is WNHNN and CDR2 is SYGVQD (reference sequence). The CDR3 spells CASSDRDRGYEQYF. As DNA, the CDR3 is TGCGCCAGCAGTGACCGCGACAGGGGTTACGAGCAGTACTTC.

V and J are TRBV4-2 and TRBJ1-1; no reliable D call. Germline values: CDR1 LGHNA, CDR2 YNFKEQ. The CDR3 contains 18 residues. V shed 5 bases and J shed 0 bases, with 22 bases lying between them. The CDR3 sequence: CASSLGSSGYQMNTEAFF. In DNA form, the CDR3 reads TGTGCCAGCAGCTTAGGTAGCAGTGGGTACCAGATGAACACTGAAGCTTTCTTT.

About this clone: A far larger clone lies a single base away; this is likely a read error. The same CDR3 is also encoded by other DNA sequences in this sample. The genes are TRBV27 and TRBJ2-2; D gene unclear. CDR1 and CDR2 (germline): MNHEY, SMNVEV (reference sequence). The CDR3 totals 12 residues. Trimming stripped 5 bases from V and 3 bases from J, with 4 bases between. The CDR3, as DNA: TGTGCCAGCAGTCCTTACACCGGGGAGCTGTTTTTT. Amino acid sequence: CASSPYTGELFF.

This clone turned up a few times. The chain has TRBV7-8 and TRBJ1-1; 9 nucleotides agree with TRBD1. This CDR3 is built from 17 residues. V lost 7 bases and J lost 0; bases outside the gene matches: 12. The germline V gene encodes CDR1 SGHVS and CDR2 FQNEAQ. Here the CDR3 reads CASTLAGQGFVNTEAFF. The CDR3 DNA reads TGTGCCAGCACTCTAGCCGGACAGGGGTTTGTGAACACTGAAGCTTTCTTT.

In this sample, this clone is medium-sized (0.01 to 0.1%). The same CDR3 can be traced to other DNA sequences in this sample. The J gene is TRBJ2-2, the V gene TRBV11-3, with TRBD1 as a possible D gene (5 bases). The CDR3 has 16 amino acids. Trimming cost V 4 bases and J 1 base, with 13 bases left between them. Germline assignment: CDR1 SGHNT and CDR2 YENEEA. The CDR3 loop reads CASSSSADKNTGELFF. DNA of the CDR3: TGTGCCAGCAGCTCATCCGCGGACAAGAACACCGGGGAGCTGTTTTTT. Full variable domain (missing parts from reference TRBV11-3 and TRBJ2-2): EAGVVQSPRYKIIEKKQPVAFWCNPISGHNTLYWYLQNLGQGPELLIRYENEEAVDDSQLPKDRFSAERLKGVDSTLKIQPAELGDSAVYLCASSSSADKNTGELFFGEGSRLTVL.

The chain employs TRBV15 and TRBJ2-7, with a tentative D call TRBD1 (7 bases). Germline CDR1 LNHNV, CDR2 YYDKDF (reference sequence). Trimming pared 5 bases from V and 4 bases from J, leaving 21 bases between. The CDR3 length is 16 residues. In DNA, the CDR3 is TGTGCCACCAGCGGGGGGAGAAGAGGGGGCGCGTACGAGCAGTACTTC. It is translated as CATSGGRRGGAYEQYF.

The chain is built from TRBV27 and TRBJ1-2; D perhaps matches TRBD1 (5 bases). The V gene's germline CDR1 is MNHEY and CDR2 SMNVEV (reference sequence). The CDR3 runs 16 residues. The V gene lost 4 bases and the J gene lost 1 base, with 16 bases spanning the gap. The chain's CDR3 is CASSSGTVRDNYGYTF. DNA for the CDR3: TGTGCCAGCAGTTCAGGGACGGTCAGAGATAACTATGGCTACACCTTC.

The chain recombines TRBV25-1 with TRBJ2-1; TRBD1 matches 11 bases. CDR3 length: 14 amino acids. The ends lost 8 bases at V and 6 bases at J; junction bases unmatched: 6. Germline lookup yields CDR1 MGHDK and CDR2 SYGVNS. CDR3 protein: CASHGQGAFNEQFF. CDR3 sequence (DNA): TGTGCCAGCCATGGACAGGGGGCTTTCAATGAGCAGTTCTTC.

The genes are TRBV27 and TRBJ2-5, with 9 positions matching TRBD1. The V gene end was trimmed by 5 bases and the J gene end by 13 bases; junction bases not matched to a gene: 5. CDR1 MNHEY and CDR2 SMNVEV come from the germline V gene (reference sequence). The CDR3 loop spans 11 amino acids. As DNA, the CDR3 is TGTGCCAGCAGTCCGGGACAGGGCATGTACTTC. It codes for CASSPGQGMYF.

The chain recombines TRBV7-2 with TRBJ2-7; either TRBD1 or TRBD2 may supply D (5 bases each). Trimming removed 5 bases from V and 3 bases from J, with 11 bases in between. Germline CDR1 reads SGHTA; CDR2 reads FQGNSA. The CDR3 consists of 13 residues. The CDR3, as DNA: TGTGCCAGCAGCACGGGGCCACTCTACGAGCAGTACTTC. Encoded protein: CASSTGPLYEQYF.

This clone was seen a handful of times. Other nucleotide sequences in the sample specify the same CDR3. V usage is TRBV27 and J usage is TRBJ1-1, with D uncertain. Germline V gene sequence: CDR1 MNHEY, CDR2 SMNVEV (reference sequence). V dropped 4 bases and J dropped 0 bases, with 3 bases sitting between them. CDR3 length: 12 residues. For the CDR3, the DNA is TGTGCCAGCAGTTCTGTGAACACTGAAGCTTTCTTT. Its protein product is CASSSVNTEAFF.

The J gene is TRBJ2-7, the V gene TRBV7-9; 7 bases are shared with TRBD1. The CDR3 contains 14 residues. After removal of 5 bases from V and 4 bases from J, the junction contained 8 bases not matched to a gene. In germline, CDR1 is SEHNR, CDR2 FQNEAQ (reference sequence). DNA of the CDR3: TGTGCCAGCAGCCTCCGGGACAGACCTTACGAGCAGTACTTC. It encodes CASSLRDRPYEQYF.

This clone was picked up a small number of times. The CDR3 protein is CASSYSIGTASQEQYF. CDR3 nucleotides: TGTGCCAGCAGTTACTCGATAGGGACAGCCTCTCAGGAGCAGTACTTC. This chain joins TRBV6-5 and TRBJ2-7; 7 positions match TRBD1. V shed 0 bases, J shed 7 bases, and the junction held 12 bases outside the gene matches. CDR3 length: 16 residues. The germline gives CDR1 MNHEY, CDR2 SVGAGI.

V gene TRBV6-1 combines with J gene TRBJ2-1; D perhaps matches TRBD1 (6 bases). The germline CDR1 and CDR2 sequences are MNHNS and SASEGT. Trimming pared 5 bases from V and 4 bases from J, leaving 15 bases between. This CDR3 contains 15 residues. Here the CDR3 DNA reads TGTGCCAGCAGTAGACAGGACAACCCATACAATGAGCAGTTCTTC. Its protein product is CASSRQDNPYNEQFF.

The chain recombines TRBV5-6 with TRBJ2-3; the match to TRBD2 covers 7 bases. The CDR3 length is 15 residues. Trimming at V came to 2 bases and at J to 4 bases, leaving 7 bases not matched to a gene. Per germline, CDR1 SGHDT and CDR2 YYEEEE. The DNA of the CDR3 is TGTGCCAGCAGCTTTCGGGGGAGGGGCCCAGATACGCAGTATTTT. Amino acid sequence: CASSFRGRGPDTQYF. Using reference TRBV5-6 and TRBJ2-3 for the parts outside the CDR3, the full variable domain is DAGVTQSPTHLIKTRGQQVTLRCSPKSGHDTVSWYQQALGQGPQFIFQYYEEEERQRGNFPDRFSGHQFPNYSSELNVNALLLGDSALYLCASSFRGRGPDTQYFGPGTRLTVL.

This clone was observed at least ten times. This may arise from a read error, as a much more abundant clone is one base away. Distinct nucleotide sequences in the sample also encode this CDR3. This chain uses TRBV28 with TRBJ1-2, with no clear D. The V end was cut by 4 bases, the J end by 2 bases, with 2 bases between. CDR1 MDHEN and CDR2 SYDVKM come from the germline V gene. CDR3 length equals 11 residues. CDR3: CASSSNYGYTF. CDR3 coding DNA: TGTGCCAGCAGTTCGAACTATGGCTACACCTTC.

The CDR3 DNA reads TGTGCCAGCAGTGAAGTCGCCTACAATGAGCAGTTCTTC. Translating it yields CASSEVAYNEQFF. V and J are TRBV6-1 and TRBJ2-1; D remains unclear. In germline, CDR1 is MNHNS, CDR2 SASEGT. The CDR3 has 13 amino acids. Trimming pared 1 base from V and 2 bases from J, leaving 3 bases between.

This clone was recorded once. The V gene is TRBV28, the J gene TRBJ2-3; D is uncertain. The CDR3 loop spans 13 amino acids. Germline lookup yields CDR1 MDHEN and CDR2 SYDVKM. Trimming took 2 bases from V and 2 from J, leaving 5 bases between them. The CDR3 protein is CASSLGNTDTQYF. The CDR3, as DNA: TGTGCCAGCAGTTTAGGTAACACAGATACGCAGTATTTT. The whole variable domain, filled in from reference TRBV28 and TRBJ2-3, reads DVKVTQSSRYLVKRTGEKVFLECVQDMDHENMFWYRQDPGLGLRLIYFSYDVKMKEKGDIPEGYSVSREKKERFSLILESASTNQTSMYLCASSLGNTDTQYFGPGTRLTVL.

This chain links TRBV10-1 with TRBJ2-7; D might be TRBD1 or TRBD2, each matching 6 bases. The V gene lost 9 bases and the J gene lost 2 bases, with 17 bases spanning the gap. The CDR3 is made up of 14 amino acids. Germline CDR1 reads WNHNN; CDR2 reads SYGVQD (reference sequence). The CDR3 DNA follows: TGCGCCAGTCAGCTCGCCCGGGGGCCCTACGAGCAGTACTTC. Residues: CASQLARGPYEQYF.

This chain joins TRBV10-1 and TRBJ2-7; 7 nucleotides agree with TRBD2. Germline values: CDR1 WNHNN, CDR2 SYGVQD (reference sequence). The CDR3 covers 15 residues. V gave up 2 bases and J gave up 0 bases; unmatched junction bases: 4. CDR3 sequence: CASSEGLADSYEQYF. The CDR3 DNA reads TGCGCCAGCAGTGAGGGGCTAGCGGACTCCTACGAGCAGTACTTC.